This entry describes one T cell receptor beta chain. Its specificity is unknown. The data derive from a study of T cells in Graves' hyperthyroidism and ophthalmopathy. Findings and caveats of the study: The majority of expanded thyroid clonotypes above 0.001 also appeared in blood.

Across 18 months, stable Graves' hyperthyroidism was marked by no progression to ophthalmopathy. Clinicians diagnosed patients from clinical symptoms, serum thyroxine and TRAb, thyroid ultrasound and orbital computed tomography. RNA transcripts gave rise to amplified TCR beta CDR3 regions. First-round RT-PCR of the TCR CDR3 relied on the HTBI primer set. Via MiXCR, TCRdb re-called the multiplex PCR reads, giving one row per CDR3 protein. The table lists some 350,000 distinct CDR3 sequences, 25% of them singletons. This CDR3 comprises 15 residues. Germline-derived CDR1 and CDR2 are LGHNT and FRNRAP. V was clipped by 0 bases and J by 9 bases, with 15 bases between them.

Sequenced: blood. This rearrangement joins TRBV12-5 to TRBJ2-1; D gene ambiguous. This TCR derives from a man aged 45-60 years with Graves' hyperthyroidism. The DNA for the CDR3 is TGTGCTAGTGGTTTGGTACTATCTGCAGGCGGTGAGCAGTTCTTC. Encoded protein: CASGLVLSAGGEQFF.